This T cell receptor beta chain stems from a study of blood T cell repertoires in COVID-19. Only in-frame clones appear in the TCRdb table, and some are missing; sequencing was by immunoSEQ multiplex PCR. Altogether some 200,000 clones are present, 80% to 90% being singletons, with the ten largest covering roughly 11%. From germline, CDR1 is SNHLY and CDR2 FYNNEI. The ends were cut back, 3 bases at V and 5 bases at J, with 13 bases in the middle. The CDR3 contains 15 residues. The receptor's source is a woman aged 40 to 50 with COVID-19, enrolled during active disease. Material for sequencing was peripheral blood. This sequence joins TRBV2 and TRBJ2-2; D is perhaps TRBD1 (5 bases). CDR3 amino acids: CASSDRRVGTGELFF. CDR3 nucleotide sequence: TGTGCCAGCAGTGACCGCAGGGTCGGGACCGGGGAGCTGTTTTTT.